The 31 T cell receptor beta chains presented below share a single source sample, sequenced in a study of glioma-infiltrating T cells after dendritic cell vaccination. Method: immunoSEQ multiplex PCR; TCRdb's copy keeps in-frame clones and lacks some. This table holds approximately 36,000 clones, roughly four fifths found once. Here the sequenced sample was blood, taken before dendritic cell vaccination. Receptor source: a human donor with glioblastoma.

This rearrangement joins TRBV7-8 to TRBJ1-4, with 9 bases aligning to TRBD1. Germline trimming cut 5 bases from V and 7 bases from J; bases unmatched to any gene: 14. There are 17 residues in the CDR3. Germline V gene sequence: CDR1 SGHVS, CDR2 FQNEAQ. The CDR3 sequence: CASSLRRPGQGSEKLFF. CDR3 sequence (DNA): TGTGCCAGCAGCCTCAGGCGACCGGGACAGGGTAGTGAAAAACTGTTTTTT.

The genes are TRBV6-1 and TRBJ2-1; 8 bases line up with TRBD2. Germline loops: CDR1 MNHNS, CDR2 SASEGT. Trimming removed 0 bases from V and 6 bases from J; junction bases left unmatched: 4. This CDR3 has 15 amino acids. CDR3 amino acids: CASSEAGTRGNEQFF. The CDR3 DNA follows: TGTGCCAGCAGTGAAGCGGGGACTAGAGGCAATGAGCAGTTCTTC.

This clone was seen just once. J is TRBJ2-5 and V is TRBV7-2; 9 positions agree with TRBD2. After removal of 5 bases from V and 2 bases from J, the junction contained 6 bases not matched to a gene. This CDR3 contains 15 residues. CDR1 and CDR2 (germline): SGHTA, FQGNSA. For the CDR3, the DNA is TGTGCCAGCAGCCCTCCCCTAGCGGGGCAAGAGACCCAGTACTTC. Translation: CASSPPLAGQETQYF.

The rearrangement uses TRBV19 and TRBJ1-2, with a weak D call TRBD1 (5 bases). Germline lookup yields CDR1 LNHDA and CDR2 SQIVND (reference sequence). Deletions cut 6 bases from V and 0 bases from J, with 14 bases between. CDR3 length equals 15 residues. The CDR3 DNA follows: TGTGCCAGTAGGGACGGTTCAGGGACTAACTATGGCTACACCTTC. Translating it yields CASRDGSGTNYGYTF.

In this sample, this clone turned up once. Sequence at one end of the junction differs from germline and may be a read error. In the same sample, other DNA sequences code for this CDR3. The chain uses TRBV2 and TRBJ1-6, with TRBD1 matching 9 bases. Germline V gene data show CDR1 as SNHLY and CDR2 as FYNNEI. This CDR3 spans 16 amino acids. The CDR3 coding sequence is TGTGCCAGCACCCAGACAGGGGGTAGCGGAAATTCCCCCCTCCACTTT. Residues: CASTQTGGSGNSPLHF. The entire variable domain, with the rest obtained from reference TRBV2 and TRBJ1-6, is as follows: EPEVTQTPSHQVTQMGQEVILRCVPISNHLYFYWYRQILGQKVEFLVSFYNNEISEKSEIFDDQFSVERPDGSNFTLKIRSTKLEDSAMYFCASTQTGGSGNSPLHFGNGTRLTVT.

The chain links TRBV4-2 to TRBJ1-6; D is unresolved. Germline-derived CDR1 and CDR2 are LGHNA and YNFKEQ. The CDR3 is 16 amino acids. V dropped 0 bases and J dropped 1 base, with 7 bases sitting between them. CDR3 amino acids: CASSQEADSYNSPLHF. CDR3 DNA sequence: TGTGCCAGCAGCCAAGAGGCAGATTCCTATAATTCACCCCTCCACTTT.

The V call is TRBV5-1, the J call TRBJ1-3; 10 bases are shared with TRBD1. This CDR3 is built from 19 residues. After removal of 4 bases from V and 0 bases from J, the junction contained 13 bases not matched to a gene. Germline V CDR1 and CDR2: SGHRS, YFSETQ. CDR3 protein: CASSQQGRRTGGSGNTIYF. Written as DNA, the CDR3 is TGCGCCAGCAGCCAACAGGGCCGAAGGACAGGGGGCTCTGGAAACACCATATATTTT.

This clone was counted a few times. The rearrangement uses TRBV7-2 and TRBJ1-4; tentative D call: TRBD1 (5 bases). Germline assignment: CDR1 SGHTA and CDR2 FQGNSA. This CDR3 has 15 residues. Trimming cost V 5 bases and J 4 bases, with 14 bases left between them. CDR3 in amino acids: CASSRTIQNNEKLFF. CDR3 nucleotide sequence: TGTGCCAGCAGCCGGACAATACAAAATAATGAAAAACTGTTTTTT.

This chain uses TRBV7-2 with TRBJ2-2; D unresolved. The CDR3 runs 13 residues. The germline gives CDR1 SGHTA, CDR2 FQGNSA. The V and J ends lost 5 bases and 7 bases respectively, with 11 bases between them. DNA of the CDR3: TGTGCCAGCAGCCCCGGTGGTCTCGGGGAGCTGTTTTTT. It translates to CASSPGGLGELFF.

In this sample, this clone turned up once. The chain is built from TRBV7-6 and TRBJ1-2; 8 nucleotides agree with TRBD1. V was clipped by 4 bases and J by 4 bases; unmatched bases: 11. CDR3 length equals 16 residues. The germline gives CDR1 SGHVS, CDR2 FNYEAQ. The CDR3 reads CASSSTTGAAGYGYTF. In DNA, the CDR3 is TGTGCCAGCAGCTCCACGACAGGGGCCGCGGGCTATGGCTACACCTTC.

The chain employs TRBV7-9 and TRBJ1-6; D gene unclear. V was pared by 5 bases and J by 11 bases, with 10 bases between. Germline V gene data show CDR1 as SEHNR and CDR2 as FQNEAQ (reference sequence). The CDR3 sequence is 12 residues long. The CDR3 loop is CASSPPVPPLHF. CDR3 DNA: TGTGCCAGCAGCCCCCCCGTCCCACCCCTCCACTTT. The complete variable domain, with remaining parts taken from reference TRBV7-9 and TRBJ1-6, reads DTGVSQNPRHKITKRGQNVTFRCDPISEHNRLYWYRQTLGQGPEFLTYFQNEAQLEKSRLLSDRFSAERPKGSFSTLEIQRTEQGDSAMYLCASSPPVPPLHFGNGTRLTVT.

CDR3 DNA sequence: TGTGCCAGCAGCGTAGAGACGGGGGGGCCAGATACGCAGTATTTT. Protein product: CASSVETGGPDTQYF. This chain joins TRBV9 and TRBJ2-3; 8 nucleotides line up with TRBD2. CDR1 and CDR2 (germline): SGDLS, YYNGEE. V was clipped by 0 bases and J by 4 bases; unmatched bases: 4. The CDR3 totals 15 residues.

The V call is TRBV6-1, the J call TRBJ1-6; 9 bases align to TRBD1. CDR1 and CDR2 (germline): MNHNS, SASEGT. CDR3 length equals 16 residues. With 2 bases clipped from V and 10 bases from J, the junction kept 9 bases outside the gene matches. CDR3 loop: CASSEPWTGDESPLHF. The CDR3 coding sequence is TGTGCCAGCAGTGAACCGTGGACAGGGGACGAATCACCCCTCCACTTT.

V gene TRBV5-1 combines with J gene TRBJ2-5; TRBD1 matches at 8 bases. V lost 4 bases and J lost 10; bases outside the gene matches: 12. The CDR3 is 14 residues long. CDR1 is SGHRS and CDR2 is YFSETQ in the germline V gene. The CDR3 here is CASSPGQGQRSQYF. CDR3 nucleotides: TGCGCCAGCAGCCCCGGACAGGGCCAAAGGAGCCAGTACTTC.

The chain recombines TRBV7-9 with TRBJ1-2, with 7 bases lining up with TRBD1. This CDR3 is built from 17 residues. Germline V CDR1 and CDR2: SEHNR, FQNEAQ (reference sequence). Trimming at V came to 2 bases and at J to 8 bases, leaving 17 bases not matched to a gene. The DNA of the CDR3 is TGTGCCAGCAGCTTATTCGGCCAGGGGGAGTTCGTAAAGGGCTACACCTTC. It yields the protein CASSLFGQGEFVKGYTF.

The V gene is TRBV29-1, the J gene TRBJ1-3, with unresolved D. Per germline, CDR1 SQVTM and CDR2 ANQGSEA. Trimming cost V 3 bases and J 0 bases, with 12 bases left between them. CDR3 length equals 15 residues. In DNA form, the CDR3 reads TGCAGCGTTGACCTTACAACGAACTCTGGAAACACCATATATTTT. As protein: CSVDLTTNSGNTIYF.

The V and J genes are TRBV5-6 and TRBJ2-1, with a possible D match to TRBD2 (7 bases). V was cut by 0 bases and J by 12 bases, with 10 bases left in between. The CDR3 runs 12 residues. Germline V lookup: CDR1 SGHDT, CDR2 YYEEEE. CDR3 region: CASSLARGAQFF. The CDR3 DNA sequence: TGTGCCAGCAGCTTGGCCCGGGGGGCGCAGTTCTTC.

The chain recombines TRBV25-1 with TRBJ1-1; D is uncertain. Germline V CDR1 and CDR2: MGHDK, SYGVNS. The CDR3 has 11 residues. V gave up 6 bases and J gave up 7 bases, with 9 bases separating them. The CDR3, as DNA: TGTGCCAGCAGAAGAGATCTTGAAGCTTTCTTT. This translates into CASRRDLEAFF.

DNA for the CDR3: TGCAGCGTTGGGGAAACAGGGGGCGACGATGGCTACACCTTC. Its translation: CSVGETGGDDGYTF. The chain employs TRBV29-1 and TRBJ1-2; 9 bases agree with TRBD1. After removal of 4 bases from V and 6 bases from J, the junction contained 9 bases not matched to a gene. Germline V CDR1 and CDR2: SQVTM, ANQGSEA. This CDR3 region has 14 residues. Full variable domain (outside the CDR3, taken from reference TRBV29-1 and TRBJ1-2): SAVISQKPSRDICQRGTSLTIQCQVDSQVTMMFWYRQQPGQSLTLIATANQGSEATYESGFVIDKFPISRPNLTFSTLTVSNMSPEDSSIYLCSVGETGGDDGYTFGSGTRLTVV.

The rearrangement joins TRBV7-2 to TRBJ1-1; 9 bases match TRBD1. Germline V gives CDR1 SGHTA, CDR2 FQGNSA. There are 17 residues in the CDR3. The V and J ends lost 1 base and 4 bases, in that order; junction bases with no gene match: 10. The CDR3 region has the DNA TGTGCCAGCAGCTTAGGGGAAACCGGGACAGGGATCACTGAAGCTTTCTTT. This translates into CASSLGETGTGITEAFF.

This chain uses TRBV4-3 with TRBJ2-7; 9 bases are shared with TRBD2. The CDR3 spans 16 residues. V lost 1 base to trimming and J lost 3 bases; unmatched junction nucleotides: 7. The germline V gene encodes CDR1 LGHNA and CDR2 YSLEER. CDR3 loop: CASSQGLAGALYEQYF. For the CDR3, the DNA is TGCGCCAGCAGCCAAGGTTTAGCGGGGGCTCTCTACGAGCAGTACTTC.

The CDR3 here is CASSLGTAINQPQHF. The CDR3 nucleotides are TGCGCCAGCAGCTTGGGGACAGCAATCAATCAGCCCCAGCATTTT. The chain uses TRBV5-1 and TRBJ1-5; a possible D gene is TRBD1 (6 bases). The CDR3 extends over 15 amino acids. Trimming took off 0 bases at V and 3 bases at J, with 10 bases between the two ends. Germline lookup yields CDR1 SGHRS and CDR2 YFSETQ.

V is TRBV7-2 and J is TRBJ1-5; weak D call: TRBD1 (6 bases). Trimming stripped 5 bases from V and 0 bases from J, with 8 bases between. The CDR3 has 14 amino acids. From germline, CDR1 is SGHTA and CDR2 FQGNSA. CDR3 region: CASSQGSSNQPQHF. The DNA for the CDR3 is TGTGCCAGCAGCCAGGGGTCTAGCAATCAGCCCCAGCATTTT.

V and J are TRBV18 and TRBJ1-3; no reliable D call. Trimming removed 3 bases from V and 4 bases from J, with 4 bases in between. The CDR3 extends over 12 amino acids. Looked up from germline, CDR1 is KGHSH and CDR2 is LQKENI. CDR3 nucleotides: TGTGCCAGCTCACCTCGGGGAAACACCATATATTTT. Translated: CASSPRGNTIYF.

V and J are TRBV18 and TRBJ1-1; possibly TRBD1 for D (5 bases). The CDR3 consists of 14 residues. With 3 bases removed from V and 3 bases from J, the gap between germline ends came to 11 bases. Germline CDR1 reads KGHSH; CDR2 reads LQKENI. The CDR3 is CASSPLGADTEAFF. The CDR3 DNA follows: TGTGCCAGCTCACCGTTAGGGGCGGACACTGAAGCTTTCTTT.

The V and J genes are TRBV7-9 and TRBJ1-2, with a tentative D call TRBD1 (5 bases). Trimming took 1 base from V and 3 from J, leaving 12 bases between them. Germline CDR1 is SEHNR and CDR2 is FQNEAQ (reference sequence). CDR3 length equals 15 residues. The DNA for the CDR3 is TGTGCCAGCAGCTTAGTATTCGGGGGAGACTATGGCTACACCTTC. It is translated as CASSLVFGGDYGYTF.

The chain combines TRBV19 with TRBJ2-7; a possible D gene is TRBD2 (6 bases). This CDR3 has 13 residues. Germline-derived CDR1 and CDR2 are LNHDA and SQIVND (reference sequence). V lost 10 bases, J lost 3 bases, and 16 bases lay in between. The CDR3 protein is CATSPGLYYEQYF. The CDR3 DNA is TGTGCCACCTCACCCGGACTATACTACGAGCAGTACTTC.

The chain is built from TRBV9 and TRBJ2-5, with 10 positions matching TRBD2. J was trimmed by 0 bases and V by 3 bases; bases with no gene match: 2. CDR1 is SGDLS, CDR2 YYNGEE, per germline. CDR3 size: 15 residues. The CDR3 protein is CASSGGLADQETQYF. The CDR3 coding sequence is TGTGCCAGCAGCGGCGGACTAGCGGACCAAGAGACCCAGTACTTC.

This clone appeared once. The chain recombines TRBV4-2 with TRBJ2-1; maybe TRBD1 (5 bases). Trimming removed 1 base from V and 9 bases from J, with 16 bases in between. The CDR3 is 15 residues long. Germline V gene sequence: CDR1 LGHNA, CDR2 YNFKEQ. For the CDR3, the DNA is TGTGCCAGCAGCCAAGGGGGCCCAGGAGACACTGAGCAGTTCTTC. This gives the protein CASSQGGPGDTEQFF.

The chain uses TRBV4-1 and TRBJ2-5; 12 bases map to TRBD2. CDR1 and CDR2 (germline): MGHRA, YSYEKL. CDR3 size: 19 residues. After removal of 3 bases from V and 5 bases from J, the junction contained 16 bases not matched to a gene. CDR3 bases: TGCGCCAGCAGCCAGCCCAAACTAGCGGGGGGCCTTGGGCGGGAGACCCAGTACTTC. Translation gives CASSQPKLAGGLGRETQYF.

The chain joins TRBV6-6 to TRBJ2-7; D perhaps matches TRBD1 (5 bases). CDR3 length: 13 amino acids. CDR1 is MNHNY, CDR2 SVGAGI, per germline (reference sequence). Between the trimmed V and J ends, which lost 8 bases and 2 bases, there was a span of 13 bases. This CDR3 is CASSQGETYEQYF. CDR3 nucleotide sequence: TGTGCCAGCTCCCAGGGCGAGACCTACGAGCAGTACTTC.